This T cell receptor (beta chain) was obtained from a study of blood T cell repertoires in COVID-19. Study in general: COVID-19 samples from acute and convalescent phases originated in the United States, Italy and Spain. PBMCs, B-cell-depleted T cells, or T cells were the source of the cDNA or gDNA that made up the material.

Original handling: Reference gene primers were amplified, and this amplification served to estimate nucleated cell counts. Here immunoSEQ multiplex PCR was the method, and the copy in TCRdb shows in-frame clones only, minus some. D and trimming come from the DNA, and the V and J calls and clone size come from that table. The sample consists of fewer than 100,000 clones, 87% of them appearing once. Germline V gene sequence: CDR1 MNHNY, CDR2 SVGAGI (reference sequence). The ends were cut back, 3 bases at V and 8 bases at J, with 11 bases in the middle. The CDR3 contains 13 residues. The receptor was isolated from a man between 70 and 80 years old with acute or convalescent COVID-19. The V call is TRBV6-6, the J call TRBJ2-1; a weak D match, TRBD2 (6 bases). The source material was peripheral blood. CDR3 DNA: TGTGCCAGCAGTTATCGGGGAGGCCATGAGCAGTTCTTC. Translated: CASSYRGGHEQFF.